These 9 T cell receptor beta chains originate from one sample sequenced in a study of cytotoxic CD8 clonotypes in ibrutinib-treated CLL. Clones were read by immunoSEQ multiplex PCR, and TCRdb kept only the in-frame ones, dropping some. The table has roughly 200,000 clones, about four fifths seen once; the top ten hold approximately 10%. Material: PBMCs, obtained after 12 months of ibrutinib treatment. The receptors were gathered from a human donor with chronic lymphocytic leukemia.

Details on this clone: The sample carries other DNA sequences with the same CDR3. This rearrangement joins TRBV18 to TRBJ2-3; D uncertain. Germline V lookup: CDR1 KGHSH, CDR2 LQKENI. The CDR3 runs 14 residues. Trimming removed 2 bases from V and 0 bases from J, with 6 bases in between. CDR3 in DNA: TGTGCCAGCTCACCAGACTTAAGCACAGATACGCAGTATTTT. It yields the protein CASSPDLSTDTQYF.

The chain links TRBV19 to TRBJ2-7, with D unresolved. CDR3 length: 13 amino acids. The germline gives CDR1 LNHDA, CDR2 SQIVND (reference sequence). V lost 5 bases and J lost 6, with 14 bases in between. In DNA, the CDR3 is TGTGCCAGTAGTTGGTCCAGCAACCGCGAGCAGTACTTC. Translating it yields CASSWSSNREQYF.

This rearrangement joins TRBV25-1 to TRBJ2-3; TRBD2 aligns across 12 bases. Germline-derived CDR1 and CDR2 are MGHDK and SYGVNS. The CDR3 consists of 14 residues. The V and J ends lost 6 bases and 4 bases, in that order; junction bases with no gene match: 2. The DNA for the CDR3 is TGTGCCAGCAGACTAGCGGGAGGAGCAGATACGCAGTATTTT. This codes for CASRLAGGADTQYF.

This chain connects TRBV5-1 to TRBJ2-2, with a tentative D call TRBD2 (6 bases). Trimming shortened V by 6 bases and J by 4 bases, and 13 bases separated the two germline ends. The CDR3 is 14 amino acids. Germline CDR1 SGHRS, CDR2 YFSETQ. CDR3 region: CASNVGAGTGELFF. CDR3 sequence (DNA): TGCGCCAGCAACGTGGGAGCGGGCACCGGGGAGCTGTTTTTT.

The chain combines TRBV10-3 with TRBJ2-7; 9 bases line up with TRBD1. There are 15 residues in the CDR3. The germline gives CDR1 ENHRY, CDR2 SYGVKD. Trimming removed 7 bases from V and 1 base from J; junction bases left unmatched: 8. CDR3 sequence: CAITPGQGLSYEQYF. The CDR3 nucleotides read TGTGCCATCACCCCGGGACAGGGATTGTCCTACGAGCAGTACTTC.

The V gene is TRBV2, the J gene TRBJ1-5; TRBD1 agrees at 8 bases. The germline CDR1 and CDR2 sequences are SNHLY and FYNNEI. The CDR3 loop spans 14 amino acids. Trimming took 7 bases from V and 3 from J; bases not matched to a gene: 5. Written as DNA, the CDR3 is TGTGCCAGCATGGGGACAGGCAACAATCAGCCCCAGCATTTT. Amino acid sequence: CASMGTGNNQPQHF.

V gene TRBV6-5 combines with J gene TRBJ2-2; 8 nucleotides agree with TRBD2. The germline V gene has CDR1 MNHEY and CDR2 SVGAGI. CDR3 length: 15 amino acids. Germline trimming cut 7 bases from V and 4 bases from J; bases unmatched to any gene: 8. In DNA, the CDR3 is TGTGCCAGCACTCCGATAGCGGGGCCCACCGGGGAGCTGTTTTTT. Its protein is CASTPIAGPTGELFF.

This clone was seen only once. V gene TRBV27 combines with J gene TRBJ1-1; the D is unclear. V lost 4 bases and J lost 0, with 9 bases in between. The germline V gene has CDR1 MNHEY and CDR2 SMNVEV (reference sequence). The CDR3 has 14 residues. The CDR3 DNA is TGTGCCAGCAGTTCCCCCCACTTGAACACTGAAGCTTTCTTT. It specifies CASSSPHLNTEAFF.

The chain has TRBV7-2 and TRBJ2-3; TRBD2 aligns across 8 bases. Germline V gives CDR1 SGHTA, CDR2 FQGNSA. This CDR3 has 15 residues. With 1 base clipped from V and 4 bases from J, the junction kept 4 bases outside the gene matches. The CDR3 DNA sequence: TGTGCCAGCAGCTTAGGGCGGGGGGTAGCAGATACGCAGTATTTT. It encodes CASSLGRGVADTQYF. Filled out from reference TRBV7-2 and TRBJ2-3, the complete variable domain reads GAGVSQSPSNKVTEKGKDVELRCDPISGHTALYWYRQSLGQGLEFLIYFQGNSAPDKSGLPSDRFSAERTGGSVSTLTIQRTQQEDSAVYLCASSLGRGVADTQYFGPGTRLTVL.